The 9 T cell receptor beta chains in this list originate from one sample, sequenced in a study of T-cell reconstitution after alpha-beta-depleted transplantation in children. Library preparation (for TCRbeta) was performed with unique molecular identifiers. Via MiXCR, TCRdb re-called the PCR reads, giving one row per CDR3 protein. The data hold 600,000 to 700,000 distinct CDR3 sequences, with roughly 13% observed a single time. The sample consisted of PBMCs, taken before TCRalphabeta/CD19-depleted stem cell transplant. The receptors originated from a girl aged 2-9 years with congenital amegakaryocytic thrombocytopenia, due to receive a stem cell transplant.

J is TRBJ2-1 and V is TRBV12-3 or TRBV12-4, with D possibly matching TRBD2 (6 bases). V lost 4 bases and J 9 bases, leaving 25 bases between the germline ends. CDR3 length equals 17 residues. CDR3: CASSSALREALGGEQFF. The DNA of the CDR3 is TGTGCCAGCAGTTCGGCCCTAAGGGAGGCGCTGGGGGGTGAGCAGTTCTTC.

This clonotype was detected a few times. The CDR3 nucleotides read TGTGCCAGCAGTCCCCGACTAGAGTCAGATACGCAGTATTTT. It yields the protein CASSPRLESDTQYF. The rearrangement joins TRBV12-3 or TRBV12-4 to TRBJ2-3; D may be TRBD2 (6 bases). This CDR3 contains 14 residues. V lost 5 bases and J 4 bases, leaving 13 bases between the germline ends.

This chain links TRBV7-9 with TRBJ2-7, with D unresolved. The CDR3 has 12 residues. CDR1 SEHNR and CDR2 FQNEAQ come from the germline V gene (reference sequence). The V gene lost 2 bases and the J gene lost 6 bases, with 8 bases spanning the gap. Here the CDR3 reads CASSLIGIEQYF. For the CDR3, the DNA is TGTGCCAGCAGCTTAATCGGAATCGAGCAGTACTTC.

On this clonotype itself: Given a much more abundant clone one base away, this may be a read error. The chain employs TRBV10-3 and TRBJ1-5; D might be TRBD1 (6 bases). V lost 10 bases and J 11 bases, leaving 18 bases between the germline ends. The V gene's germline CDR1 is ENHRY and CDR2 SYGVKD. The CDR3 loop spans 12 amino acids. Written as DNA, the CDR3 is TGTGCCAACGGGGGGGCTACCGTAGCCCAGCATTTT. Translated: CANGGATVAQHF.

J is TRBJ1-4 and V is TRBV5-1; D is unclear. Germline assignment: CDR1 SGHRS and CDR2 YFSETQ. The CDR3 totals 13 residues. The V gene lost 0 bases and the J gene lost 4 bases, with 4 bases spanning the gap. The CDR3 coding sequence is TGCGCCAGCAGCTTGGTGCATAATGAAAAACTGTTTTTT. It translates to CASSLVHNEKLFF.

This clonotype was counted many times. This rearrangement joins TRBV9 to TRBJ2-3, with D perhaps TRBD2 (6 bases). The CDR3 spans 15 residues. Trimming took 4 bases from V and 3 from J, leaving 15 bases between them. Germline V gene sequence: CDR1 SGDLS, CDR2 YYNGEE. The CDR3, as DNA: TGTGCCAGCAGCCCCCAGGCGGGGCCGACAGATACGCAGTATTTT. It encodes CASSPQAGPTDTQYF.

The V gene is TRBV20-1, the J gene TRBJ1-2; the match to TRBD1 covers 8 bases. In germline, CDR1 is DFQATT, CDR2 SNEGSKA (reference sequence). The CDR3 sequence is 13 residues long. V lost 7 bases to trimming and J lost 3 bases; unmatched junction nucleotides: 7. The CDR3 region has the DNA TGCAGTGTTCAGACAGGGGAGCACTATGGCTACACCTTC. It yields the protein CSVQTGEHYGYTF.

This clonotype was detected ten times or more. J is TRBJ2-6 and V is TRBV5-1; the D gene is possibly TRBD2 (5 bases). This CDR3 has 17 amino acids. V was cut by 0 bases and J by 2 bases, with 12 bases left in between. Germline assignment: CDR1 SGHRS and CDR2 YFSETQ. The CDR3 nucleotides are TGCGCCAGCAGCTTGGAGGCGATCGGGGCTGGGGCCAACGTCCTGACTTTC. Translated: CASSLEAIGAGANVLTF.

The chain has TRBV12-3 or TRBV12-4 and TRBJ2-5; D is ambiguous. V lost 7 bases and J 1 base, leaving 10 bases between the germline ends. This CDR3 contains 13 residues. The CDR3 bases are TGTGCCAGCAAGATCCGGGCCCAAGAGACCCAGTACTTC. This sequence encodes CASKIRAQETQYF.